The 27 T cell receptor beta chains listed next were all sequenced from one sample in a study of T-cell memory formation after mild COVID-19. TCRdb reprocessed the 5' RACE reads with MiXCR, giving one entry per CDR3 protein. This table holds 450,000 to 650,000 distinct CDR3 sequences, roughly 22% found once. The sample comprised PBMCs or a T cell subset sorted from them (not recorded which). The receptors here all came from an adult woman who had mild COVID-19 (a few samples of this study predate the infection). Cell type and time point are not known.

The sample holds a few counts of this clonotype. J is TRBJ2-7 and V is TRBV9; D tentatively reads TRBD1 or TRBD2 (5 bases each). The CDR3 is 14 amino acids. Trimming left V 0 bases short and J 4 bases short, with 11 bases between. CDR1 and CDR2 (germline): SGDLS, YYNGEE. CDR3 in amino acids: CASSVGDGVYEQYF. The CDR3 bases are TGTGCCAGCAGCGTAGGGGACGGAGTATACGAGCAGTACTTC.

This clonotype was counted only a few times. The rearrangement joins TRBV7-8 to TRBJ2-1; 10 positions agree with TRBD2. Looked up from germline, CDR1 is SGHVS and CDR2 is FQNEAQ. V lost 2 bases to trimming and J lost 10 bases; unmatched junction nucleotides: 8. The CDR3 length is 15 residues. The CDR3 DNA sequence: TGTGCCAGCAGCTTAAGCGGGAGGGCCCTAGGGGAGCAGTTCTTC. It is translated as CASSLSGRALGEQFF. Supplemented by reference TRBV7-8 and TRBJ2-1, the full variable domain reads GAGVSQSPRYKVAKRGQDVALRCDPISGHVSLFWYQQALGQGPEFLTYFQNEAQLDKSGLPSDRFFAERPEGSVSTLKIQRTQQEDSAVYLCASSLSGRALGEQFFGPGTRLTVL.

This clonotype has more than one count but fewer than ten. V usage is TRBV12-3 or TRBV12-4 and J usage is TRBJ2-2; 7 bases align to TRBD2. The CDR3 spans 16 residues. The V gene end was trimmed by 5 bases and the J gene end by 1 base; junction bases not matched to a gene: 7. The CDR3 is CASSLSGRRNTGELFF. The CDR3 region has the DNA TGTGCCAGCAGTCTGTCCGGGAGGAGGAACACCGGGGAGCTGTTTTTT.

V usage is TRBV4-1 and J usage is TRBJ1-5; 8 bases align to TRBD1. Germline CDR1 reads MGHRA; CDR2 reads YSYEKL. The CDR3 totals 16 residues. Unmatched junction bases numbered 11, after V lost 4 bases and J lost 6 bases. CDR3 nucleotides: TGCGCCAGCAGCCTTGAAGGACAGGGATTCAGTCAGCCCCAGCATTTT. It is translated as CASSLEGQGFSQPQHF.

The chain uses TRBV29-1 and TRBJ1-1, with 9 nucleotides matching TRBD1. The length of the CDR3 is 12 residues. V lost 7 bases, J lost 5 bases, and 5 bases stayed unmatched. Germline V gene lookup returns CDR1 SQVTM and CDR2 ANQGSEA. CDR3 in DNA: TGCAGCGCACCGGGACAGGGAACTGAAGCTTTCTTT. This translates into CSAPGQGTEAFF.

This clonotype was observed a few times. The genes are TRBV10-3 and TRBJ1-5, with 11 bases aligning to TRBD1. Germline lookup yields CDR1 ENHRY and CDR2 SYGVKD. The V and J ends lost 6 bases and 4 bases, in that order; junction bases with no gene match: 5. This CDR3 is 15 amino acids long. CDR3 bases: TGTGCCATCAGGGGGACAGGGGGGATAAATCAGCCCCAGCATTTT. Translation: CAIRGTGGINQPQHF.

This chain uses TRBV6-2 or TRBV6-3 with TRBJ2-1, with TRBD2 identical over 7 bases. CDR3 length equals 15 residues. CDR1 is MNHEY, CDR2 SVGEGT, per germline. J was trimmed by 7 bases and V by 10 bases; bases with no gene match: 16. The CDR3 bases are TGTGCCACCGCAAATTCGGGCGGGAGTCGGAATGAGCAGTTCTTC. The encoded protein is CATANSGGSRNEQFF.

This clonotype has just a few counts. V is TRBV29-1 and J is TRBJ2-7; the match to TRBD1 covers 8 bases. CDR1 SQVTM and CDR2 ANQGSEA come from the germline V gene. V was clipped by 4 bases and J by 3 bases; unmatched bases: 8. CDR3 length: 14 amino acids. Here the CDR3 DNA reads TGCAGCGTTGCACCGGACAGGGCCCGCTACGAGCAGTACTTC. As protein: CSVAPDRARYEQYF.

In its sample, this clonotype was seen a few times. The chain is built from TRBV7-8 and TRBJ2-1; 10 nucleotides match TRBD2. Germline V gene data show CDR1 as SGHVS and CDR2 as FQNEAQ. The CDR3 is 15 residues long. After removal of 7 bases from V and 3 bases from J, the junction contained 6 bases not matched to a gene. The CDR3 DNA reads TGTGCCAGCAACCTTCTAGCGGGAGTCTACAATGAGCAGTTCTTC. It codes for CASNLLAGVYNEQFF.

The V gene is TRBV15, the J gene TRBJ2-7; D uncertain. V lost 0 bases to trimming and J lost 4 bases, with 7 bases between them. Germline-derived CDR1 and CDR2 are LNHNV and YYDKDF (reference sequence). The CDR3 length is 13 residues. The CDR3 here is CATSRDPGYEQYF. The CDR3 nucleotides read TGTGCCACCAGCAGAGATCCGGGTTACGAGCAGTACTTC.

The rearrangement joins TRBV19 to TRBJ2-1; no clear D. This CDR3 is 14 amino acids long. V gave up 4 bases and J gave up 6 bases, with 13 bases separating them. The germline V gene encodes CDR1 LNHDA and CDR2 SQIVND (reference sequence). This chain's CDR3 is CASSNLSRGNEQFF. For the CDR3, the DNA is TGTGCCAGTAGTAATCTCAGCAGAGGCAATGAGCAGTTCTTC.

In DNA form, the CDR3 reads TGTGCCAGCAGTTTAAGGGGGATGAGAAATCAGCCCCAGCATTTT. Translating it yields CASSLRGMRNQPQHF. The rearrangement links TRBV27 to TRBJ1-5, with a weak D call TRBD1 (6 bases). The CDR3 totals 15 residues. V was clipped by 2 bases and J by 4 bases, with 12 bases between them. Looked up from germline, CDR1 is MNHEY and CDR2 is SMNVEV (reference sequence).

The genes are TRBV7-9 and TRBJ2-5, with D possibly TRBD2 on 6 matching bases. Trimming left V 5 bases short and J 2 bases short, with 15 bases between. The germline V gene has CDR1 SEHNR and CDR2 FQNEAQ (reference sequence). This CDR3 contains 15 residues. CDR3 region: CASSGKAGWQETQYF. The DNA for the CDR3 is TGTGCCAGCAGCGGCAAGGCGGGATGGCAAGAGACCCAGTACTTC.

This chain connects TRBV30 to TRBJ2-7; 7 nucleotides line up with TRBD2. Per germline, CDR1 GTSNPN and CDR2 SVGIG (reference sequence). CDR3 length equals 11 residues. The J segment lost 5 bases and the V segment lost 7 bases, leaving 5 bases of the junction unmatched. As DNA, the CDR3 is TGTGCCTCCGGGGGGTGGGACGAGCAGTACTTC. The encoded protein is CASGGWDEQYF.

V and J are TRBV6-5 and TRBJ2-7; 9 nucleotides agree with TRBD2. Germline-derived CDR1 and CDR2 are MNHEY and SVGAGI. This CDR3 is 17 amino acids long. The junction had 10 bases not matched to a gene; V was cut back by 4 bases and J by 0 bases. The chain's CDR3 is CASSSSSLLAGSYEQYF. The CDR3, as DNA: TGTGCCAGCAGTTCCTCTTCATTACTAGCGGGCTCCTACGAGCAGTACTTC.

V is TRBV14 and J is TRBJ1-1; TRBD1 might be the D (5 bases). The CDR3 extends over 12 amino acids. V lost 2 bases to trimming and J lost 9 bases, with 10 bases between them. From germline, CDR1 is SGHDN and CDR2 FVKESK. CDR3 in amino acids: CASSQSRVKAFF. The DNA for the CDR3 is TGTGCCAGCAGCCAATCCAGGGTCAAAGCTTTCTTT.

A few counts support this clonotype. One end of the junction fails to match germline, which may point to a read error. This chain links TRBV6-1 with TRBJ2-7; D gene unclear. This CDR3 spans 13 amino acids. Germline values: CDR1 MNHNS, CDR2 SASEGT. The CDR3 spells CASSEGIGYEQYF. Written as DNA, the CDR3 is TGTGCCAGCAGCGAAGGGATAGGTTACGAGCAGTACTTC.

This clonotype has only a few counts. V and J are TRBV29-1 and TRBJ2-7; 9 nucleotides agree with TRBD2. V shed 4 bases and J 4 bases; nucleotides not matched to a gene: 17. The germline V gene has CDR1 SQVTM and CDR2 ANQGSEA. This CDR3 contains 17 residues. The CDR3: CSVVSGSFTKNLYEQYF. Here the CDR3 DNA reads TGCAGCGTTGTTAGCGGGAGCTTCACCAAGAACCTTTACGAGCAGTACTTC.

This rearrangement joins TRBV12-3 or TRBV12-4 to TRBJ1-1; the D gene is possibly TRBD1 (5 bases). This CDR3 has 12 amino acids. V was cut by 2 bases and J by 10 bases, with 11 bases left in between. The CDR3 is CASSLRGQGAFF. In nucleotides, the CDR3 is TGTGCCAGCAGTTTAAGGGGTCAGGGAGCTTTCTTT.

This clonotype was recorded a few times. This chain uses TRBV5-1 with TRBJ2-5; TRBD1 matches 7 bases. The V gene end was trimmed by 0 bases and the J gene end by 3 bases; junction bases not matched to a gene: 5. Germline lookup yields CDR1 SGHRS and CDR2 YFSETQ. The length of the CDR3 is 15 residues. CDR3 amino acids: CASSLEGGTEETQYF. The CDR3 DNA is TGCGCCAGCAGCTTGGAGGGTGGGACAGAAGAGACCCAGTACTTC. The whole variable domain, remainder taken from reference TRBV5-1 and TRBJ2-5, is KAGVTQTPRYLIKTRGQQVTLSCSPISGHRSVSWYQQTPGQGLQFLFEYFSETQRNKGNFPGRFSGRQFSNSRSEMNVSTLELGDSALYLCASSLEGGTEETQYFGPGTRLLVL.

This clonotype was observed at least ten times. Germline is not matched at one junction end, which may reflect a read error. The V gene is TRBV5-1, the J gene TRBJ2-7, with TRBD1 as a possible D gene (6 bases). This CDR3 spans 12 amino acids. Germline V gene lookup returns CDR1 SGHRS and CDR2 YFSETQ. The CDR3 protein is CASSSQGDEQYF. For the CDR3, the DNA is TGTGCCAGCAGTTCACAGGGCGACGAGCAGTACTTC.

This clonotype was seen more than once but under ten times. CDR3 amino acids: CASSPATESYNEQFF. The CDR3 nucleotides read TGCGCCAGCAGCCCGGCGACGGAATCCTACAATGAGCAGTTCTTC. J is TRBJ2-1 and V is TRBV5-1; D call uncertain. V lost 4 bases to trimming and J lost 1 base, with 12 bases between them. This CDR3 has 15 residues. In germline, CDR1 is SGHRS, CDR2 YFSETQ.

This clonotype has just a few counts. The chain uses TRBV20-1 and TRBJ2-3; tentatively, D is TRBD1 (6 bases). Germline-derived CDR1 and CDR2 are DFQATT and SNEGSKA (reference sequence). There are 15 residues in the CDR3. Trimming cost V 0 bases and J 6 bases, with 16 bases left between them. The CDR3 sequence: CSARDRRGTRDTQYF. DNA of the CDR3: TGCAGTGCTAGAGATAGAAGGGGGACGAGGGATACGCAGTATTTT.

This chain links TRBV5-1 with TRBJ2-7; D not resolved. Germline V CDR1 and CDR2: SGHRS, YFSETQ. CDR3 length equals 13 residues. Trimming left V 4 bases short and J 5 bases short, with 13 bases between. The CDR3 region has the DNA TGCGCCAGCAGCCCGCTTCGGCAGCACGAGCAGTACTTC. This codes for CASSPLRQHEQYF.

This clonotype was seen a handful of times. V gene TRBV19 combines with J gene TRBJ1-1; D gene unclear. CDR3 size: 15 residues. V lost 1 base, J lost 2 bases, and 11 bases lay in between. From germline, CDR1 is LNHDA and CDR2 SQIVND (reference sequence). The CDR3 nucleotides read TGTGCCAGTAGTATAGGCGTCAGGAGAAACACTGAAGCTTTCTTT. Residues: CASSIGVRRNTEAFF.

Ten or more counts support this clonotype. J is TRBJ2-3 and V is TRBV20-1; D might be TRBD1 or TRBD2, each matching 6 bases. V was clipped by 1 base and J by 2 bases, with 19 bases between them. CDR3 length equals 17 residues. Germline CDR1 DFQATT, CDR2 SNEGSKA (reference sequence). CDR3 DNA: TGCAGTGCTAGAGTTGATTGGGGGCGCGGGGACACAGATACGCAGTATTTT. This gives the protein CSARVDWGRGDTDTQYF.

CDR3 loop: CASSLLPPGAGGRADTQYF. DNA for the CDR3: TGCGCCAGCAGCCTCCTCCCCCCCGGAGCGGGGGGGCGGGCAGATACGCAGTATTTT. The V call is TRBV4-1, the J call TRBJ2-3; TRBD2 matches at 10 bases. The CDR3 contains 19 residues. The V segment lost 4 bases and the J segment 4 bases; nucleotides outside the gene matches: 17. CDR1 is MGHRA, CDR2 YSYEKL, per germline.